This TCR beta chain appears in the sequencing data of a study of blood T cell repertoires in COVID-19. The overall study: The study drew acute and convalescent COVID-19 samples from the United States, Italy and Spain. T cells, B-cell-depleted T cells, or PBMCs supplied cDNA or gDNA.

On this clone: An end of the junction does not agree with germline; a read error may underlie this.

Germline V gene lookup returns CDR1 SGHVS and CDR2 FQNEAQ. CDR3 length: 13 residues. Per the authors' pipeline: Scientists estimated how many nucleated cells there were by amplifying reference gene primers. The assay was immunoSEQ multiplex PCR, and TCRdb's table has in-frame clones only and misses some. The V and J calls and clone size were taken over from that table, and D and trimming were inferred from the DNA. The sample holds 130,000 or so clones, over 75% seen once. The rearrangement joins TRBV7-8 to TRBJ2-7, with 9 nucleotides matching TRBD1. Source material: peripheral blood. The TCR sequence derives from a man in his 70s with active COVID-19. The CDR3 spells CASSQDRGVAASF. In DNA, the CDR3 is TGTGCCAGCAGCCAGGACAGGGGAGTAGCGGCCAGCTTC.